This TCR beta chain was observed in a study of blood T cell repertoires in COVID-19 (dated by TCRdb to the early 2020s). Concerning the study at large: Samples from collaborators originated in the United States, Italy and Spain and spanned both the acute and convalescent phases of COVID-19. The material from the prospective study consisted of cDNA or gDNA derived from T cells, B-cell-depleted T cells, or PBMCs. Deeply sampled blood TCRbeta repertoires from subjects exposed to, actively infected with, or recovered from COVID-19 were included in the dataset. The repertoires were made available in a free public database intended to serve as a resource for research on the immune response to SARS-CoV-2. The samples were drawn from the first 160 participants of the ongoing ImmuneRACE study and from some 1,300 subjects provided by 6 global collaborators. A de-identified subject ID, COVID-19 status, age in years and sex were almost always included in the sample metadata. Where HLA class I and class II types were available, the types were taken from metadata supplied by the sample provider, not from assay-based typing.

As for this clone: The antigen it binds to is not known. One base away there is no much larger clone; base qualities are not given.

The immunoSEQ Assay, a bias-controlled multiplex PCR, was used to amplify TCRbeta CDR3 regions from genomic DNA. Per the source publication's procedure: Within the assay, amplification of reference gene primers was used to estimate how many nucleated cells each sample contained. To quantify the absolute abundance of each unique TCRbeta CDR3 rearrangement, sequence reads were collapsed and filtered. Productive Simpson clonality was computed per sample as the square root of Simpson's diversity index over productive rearrangements. TCRdb carries this immuneACCESS record with in-frame sequences only. Its versions omit some clonotypes, under half of them owing to an unresolved V gene in the studies checked, with the rest unexplained. V and J calls plus clone size are reproduced from that table; the DNA served to infer D and trimming. For this sample the table gives 150,000 to 200,000 clones, of which more than 85% were detected only once. Together, the top ten hold around 1.9% of the sample.

Each collaborating institution followed its own protocols to collect whole blood in K2EDTA tubes. For TCRbeta analysis, collaborators shipped samples as frozen whole blood, isolated PBMCs, or DNA extracted from either of those sample types. Relative to germline, V is missing 2 bases and J is missing 1 base, with 5 bases of the junction outside any gene match. In the germline V gene (reference sequence), CDR1 corresponds to SEHNR and CDR2 to FQNEAQ. Reading from cysteine to phenylalanine, the CDR3 counts 16 amino acids. Only the CDR3 DNA stays, 48 bases, in frame from base 1. Overall study outcomes, separate from this receptor: The quantity of clinical and demographic metadata differed by source and by participant and was supplied without curation.

The V and J genes are TRBV7-9 and TRBJ1-1; 9 of the junction bases match TRBD1. This TCR derives from a man in his sixties or seventies with active or convalescent COVID-19. Sequencing used peripheral blood. The CDR3 here reads CASSLYRGHPNTEAFF. The DNA sequence is TGTGCCAGCAGCTTATACAGGGGGCACCCGAACACTGAAGCTTTCTTT.